Sequencing of this T cell receptor (beta chain) was carried out in a study of identical twins. Study-wide points: Twin pairs had excess sharing that was weaker in beta out-of-frame sequences.

Unique molecular identifiers were present on the cDNA, which also gained a universal primer site by template switching. MiXCR, applied by TCRdb to the 5' RACE reads, yields one record per CDR3 protein. The sample lists around 680,000 distinct CDR3 sequences; 8% to 9% were seen once. V was cut by 6 bases and J by 3 bases, with 18 bases left in between. Germline assignment: CDR1 MNHNS and CDR2 SASEGT. The CDR3 runs 16 residues. This clonotype was seen repeatedly, ten times or more. Its target is not known. This sample was also put to use in a study of yellow fever vaccine responses in identical twins. That paper adds: Twins' vaccine T cell response reportedly seemed partly convergent, partly personalized.

The genes are TRBV6-1 and TRBJ1-5; D may be TRBD1 (6 bases). The TCR originated in a woman aged 18-35 years in good health. The specimen sequenced was PBMCs. In DNA form, the CDR3 reads TGTGCCAGCAGCCCAATAGGGGACAATAACAATCAGCCCCAGCATTTT. This sequence encodes CASSPIGDNNNQPQHF.